This is a list of T cell receptor beta chains from one sample in a study of CD8 T cells in Susac syndrome. Using its own MiXCR run on the immunoSEQ multiplex PCR reads, TCRdb lists one record per CDR3 protein. The sample includes a few hundred thousand distinct CDR3 sequences, about 85% of them seen just once. Sequencing was done on a sample of CD8+ T cells from PBMCs. Receptors originate from a human donor with multiple sclerosis. Each CDR3 is given with its conserved first and last residue. The order of the fields is clone size, D gene, J gene, CDR3 length, V gene, CDR3 protein, CDR3 DNA. A D gene is named only where the DNA matches it firmly. The size entry is marked missing in some rows and otherwise reads once, few, many or a size class.

size: few
D: -
J: TRBJ1-4
length: 13
V: TRBV7-3
CDR3: CASSELVGGKLFF
DNA: TGTGCCAGCAGCGAACTCGTCGGGGGAAAACTGTTTTTT

size: -
D: -
J: TRBJ2-3
length: 17
V: TRBV10-3
CDR3: CAISEPPRDPSTDTQYF
DNA: TGTGCCATCAGTGAGCCACCCCGGGACCCAAGCACAGATACGCAGTATTTT

size: -
D: -
J: TRBJ2-7
length: 16
V: TRBV6-5
CDR3: CASSYSPRGLYYEQYF
DNA: TGTGCCAGCAGTTACTCCCCCCGGGGGCTGTACTACGAGCAGTACTTC

size: -
D: TRBD1
J: TRBJ1-5
length: 14
V: TRBV27
CDR3: CASSDRDGNQPQHF
DNA: TGTGCCAGCAGCGACAGGGATGGCAATCAGCCCCAGCATTTT

size: -
D: -
J: TRBJ1-1
length: 15
V: TRBV4-1
CDR3: CASSQEGRMNTEAFF
DNA: TGCGCCAGCAGCCAAGAAGGCAGGATGAACACTGAAGCTTTCTTT

size: -
D: -
J: TRBJ1-1
length: 13
V: TRBV28
CDR3: CASSSPGTTEAFF
DNA: TGTGCCAGCAGTTCGCCCGGGACAACTGAAGCTTTCTTT

size: -
D: -
J: TRBJ2-2
length: 15
V: TRBV5-6
CDR3: CASSLTRVRTGELFF
DNA: TGTGCCAGCAGCCTTACACGGGTGAGGACCGGGGAGCTGTTTTTT

size: few
D: TRBD2
J: TRBJ2-5
length: 14
V: TRBV12-3/TRBV12-4
CDR3: CASRGSREGETQYF
DNA: TGTGCCAGCAGGGGTTCAAGGGAGGGAGAGACCCAGTACTTC

size: few
D: -
J: TRBJ1-1
length: 12
V: TRBV12-3/TRBV12-4
CDR3: CASSFGSPEAFF
DNA: TGTGCCAGCAGTTTCGGGTCCCCTGAAGCTTTCTTT

size: -
D: TRBD1
J: TRBJ1-2
length: 15
V: TRBV9
CDR3: CASSATRDRAGGYTF
DNA: TGTGCCAGCAGCGCCACCCGGGACAGGGCGGGAGGCTACACCTTC

size: -
D: TRBD2
J: TRBJ2-7
length: 17
V: TRBV19
CDR3: CASSILPRTSGTYEQYF
DNA: TGTGCCAGTAGTATCCTCCCAAGGACTAGCGGGACCTACGAGCAGTACTTC

size: once
D: TRBD1
J: TRBJ2-1
length: 17
V: TRBV5-1
CDR3: CASSLAPGQVLHNEQFF
DNA: TGCGCCAGCAGCTTGGCACCTGGACAGGTTCTCCACAATGAGCAGTTCTTC

size: few
D: -
J: TRBJ2-1
length: 12
V: TRBV27
CDR3: CASSTVGNEQFF
DNA: TGTGCCAGCAGCACGGTGGGGAATGAGCAGTTCTTC

size: -
D: -
J: TRBJ2-5
length: 16
V: TRBV6-1
CDR3: CASTVAEALRKETQYF
DNA: TGTGCCAGCACTGTAGCTGAGGCCCTGAGGAAAGAGACCCAGTACTTC

size: -
D: TRBD2
J: TRBJ2-7
length: 17
V: TRBV10-3
CDR3: CAISESWGTSGSYEQYF
DNA: TGTGCCATCAGTGAGTCGTGGGGGACTAGCGGTTCCTACGAGCAGTACTTC

size: few
D: -
J: TRBJ2-7
length: 13
V: TRBV2
CDR3: CASSEGVPLEQYF
DNA: TGTGCTAGCAGTGAAGGAGTCCCTCTTGAGCAGTACTTC

size: -
D: -
J: TRBJ1-2
length: 13
V: TRBV11-2
CDR3: CASSRGVSYGYTF
DNA: TGTGCCAGCAGCCGGGGGGTTAGCTATGGCTACACCTTC

size: -
D: TRBD1
J: TRBJ1-1
length: 15
V: TRBV6-1
CDR3: CASSDLDRVNTEAFF
DNA: TGTGCCAGCAGTGACCTTGACAGGGTGAACACTGAAGCTTTCTTT

size: -
D: TRBD1
J: TRBJ2-5
length: 17
V: TRBV14
CDR3: CASSQVSRGLHQETQYF
DNA: TGTGCCAGCAGCCAAGTCTCGAGGGGGCTACACCAAGAGACCCAGTACTTC

size: -
D: -
J: TRBJ2-1
length: 12
V: TRBV29-1
CDR3: CSVNGGTGEQFF
DNA: TGCAGCGTTAATGGCGGGACTGGAGAGCAGTTCTTC

size: -
D: TRBD1
J: TRBJ1-4
length: 18
V: TRBV19
CDR3: CASSPRDSWPAANEKLFF
DNA: TGTGCCAGTAGTCCTCGGGACAGCTGGCCAGCAGCTAATGAAAAACTGTTTTTT

size: once
D: TRBD2
J: TRBJ2-2
length: 17
V: TRBV9
CDR3: CASSPSGGGRATGELFF
DNA: TGTGCCAGCAGCCCCTCAGGAGGCGGGAGGGCCACCGGGGAGCTGTTTTTT

size: few
D: TRBD2
J: TRBJ2-7
length: 15
V: TRBV10-3
CDR3: CAISGRVGTTYEQYF
DNA: TGTGCCATCAGTGGACGCGTCGGGACTACCTACGAGCAGTACTTC

size: -
D: TRBD2
J: TRBJ2-1
length: 13
V: TRBV29-1
CDR3: CSAPGLVVGEQFF
DNA: TGCAGCGCTCCGGGACTAGTAGTAGGTGAGCAGTTCTTC

size: -
D: -
J: TRBJ2-7
length: 16
V: TRBV27
CDR3: CASSSIGTGNRYEQYF
DNA: TGTGCCAGCAGTTCTATCGGTACAGGGAACCGGTACGAGCAGTACTTC

size: few
D: -
J: TRBJ2-5
length: 17
V: TRBV1
CDR3: CTSSQAKLAGVEETQYF
DNA: TGCACCAGCAGCCAAGCGAAACTAGCGGGAGTGGAAGAGACCCAGTACTTC

size: -
D: TRBD1
J: TRBJ2-7
length: 13
V: TRBV6-1
CDR3: CASKGTVTYEQYF
DNA: TGTGCCAGCAAAGGGACAGTGACCTACGAGCAGTACTTC

size: -
D: -
J: TRBJ2-7
length: 13
V: TRBV29-1
CDR3: CSVESDRPYEQYF
DNA: TGCAGCGTTGAATCAGACAGACCCTACGAGCAGTACTTC

size: once
D: TRBD2
J: TRBJ2-3
length: 16
V: TRBV15
CDR3: CATSNGAGPLTDTQYF
DNA: TGTGCCACCAGCAACGGAGCGGGACCACTCACAGATACGCAGTATTTT

size: -
D: TRBD2
J: TRBJ2-3
length: 16
V: TRBV4-1
CDR3: CASSPRASGGTDTQYF
DNA: TGCGCCAGCAGCCCCCGGGCTAGCGGTGGCACAGATACGCAGTATTTT

size: -
D: TRBD2
J: TRBJ2-1
length: 16
V: TRBV28
CDR3: CASSLGAGGGSNEQFF
DNA: TGTGCCAGCAGTCTCGGAGCGGGAGGGGGGAGCAATGAGCAGTTCTTC

size: -
D: -
J: TRBJ1-4
length: 17
V: TRBV30
CDR3: CAWSVSSVGWRREKLFF
DNA: TGTGCCTGGAGTGTTTCTAGTGTAGGATGGAGAAGAGAAAAACTGTTTTTT

size: -
D: TRBD2
J: TRBJ2-7
length: 15
V: TRBV7-9
CDR3: CASSLRTSGGDEQYF
DNA: TGTGCCAGCAGCTTAAGGACTAGCGGGGGCGACGAGCAGTACTTC

size: -
D: -
J: TRBJ2-6
length: 16
V: TRBV27
CDR3: CASSWRDSSGANVLTF
DNA: TGTGCCAGCAGTTGGCGGGACAGCTCTGGGGCCAACGTCCTGACTTTC

size: once
D: -
J: TRBJ1-4
length: 16
V: TRBV7-9
CDR3: CASRQDSREHNEKLFF
DNA: TGTGCCAGCAGACAAGACAGCCGGGAACATAATGAAAAACTGTTTTTT

size: -
D: TRBD1
J: TRBJ2-2
length: 16
V: TRBV7-9
CDR3: CASSLRTGSNTGELFF
DNA: TGTGCCAGCAGCTTAAGGACAGGGTCAAACACCGGGGAGCTGTTTTTT

size: once
D: -
J: TRBJ2-5
length: 13
V: TRBV28
CDR3: CATFATGVETQYF
DNA: TGTGCCACATTTGCGACGGGGGTGGAGACCCAGTACTTC